This T cell receptor beta chain was recovered during a study of blood T cell repertoires in COVID-19. Trimming cost V 4 bases and J 10 bases, with 23 bases left between them. From germline, CDR1 is MGHRA and CDR2 YSYEKL. The CDR3 has 16 amino acids. A single count supports this clone. Profiled with immunoSEQ multiplex PCR; TCRdb holds only in-frame clones, not every one. This sample has roughly 250,000 clones, with roughly 90% found just once. This clonotype originated in a woman in her twenties or thirties with acute COVID-19. The J gene is TRBJ2-1, the V gene TRBV4-1; TRBD2 is a possible D gene (7 bases). Specimen: PBMCs or T cells enriched from blood (not recorded which). The CDR3 DNA reads TGCGCCAGCAGCCCACCCCTGGGGGGGGCCGCCCCGGAGCAGTTCTTC. Translating it yields CASSPPLGGAAPEQFF.